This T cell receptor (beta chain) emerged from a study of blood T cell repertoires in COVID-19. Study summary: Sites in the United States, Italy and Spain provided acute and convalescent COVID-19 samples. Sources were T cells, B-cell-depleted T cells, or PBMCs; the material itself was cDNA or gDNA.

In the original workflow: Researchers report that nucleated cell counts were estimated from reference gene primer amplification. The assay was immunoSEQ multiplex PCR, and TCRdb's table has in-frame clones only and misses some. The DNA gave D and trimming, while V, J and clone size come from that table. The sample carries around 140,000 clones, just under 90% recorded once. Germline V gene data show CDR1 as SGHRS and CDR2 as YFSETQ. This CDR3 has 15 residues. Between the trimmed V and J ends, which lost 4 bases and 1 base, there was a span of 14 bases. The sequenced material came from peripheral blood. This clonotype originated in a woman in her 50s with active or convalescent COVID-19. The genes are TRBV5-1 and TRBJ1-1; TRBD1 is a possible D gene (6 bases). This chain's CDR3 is CASSKNTGSNTEAFF. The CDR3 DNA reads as TGCGCCAGCAGCAAGAACACAGGGTCGAACACTGAAGCTTTCTTT. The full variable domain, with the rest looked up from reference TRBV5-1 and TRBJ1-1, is KAGVTQTPRYLIKTRGQQVTLSCSPISGHRSVSWYQQTPGQGLQFLFEYFSETQRNKGNFPGRFSGRQFSNSRSEMNVSTLELGDSALYLCASSKNTGSNTEAFFGQGTRLTVV.